This T cell receptor (beta chain) was obtained from a study of cytomegalovirus exposure and HLA in healthy donors. Amplification used 60 Vbeta primers and 13 Jbeta primers. This table comes from immunoSEQ multiplex PCR, and its TCRdb copy is limited to in-frame clones, with some not included. The repertoire consists of fewer than 60,000 clones, with roughly 60% occurring once and the leading ten covering approximately 12%. The CDR3 contains 15 residues. V shed 3 bases and J shed 4 bases, with 13 bases lying between them. The germline CDR1 and CDR2 sequences are SGHTA and FQGNSA. Sample: PBMCs. The receptor was derived from a human donor in good health. V gene TRBV7-2 combines with J gene TRBJ1-5; D unclear. The CDR3 DNA reads TGTGCCAGCAGCTTTAGGACTCCTCCAAATCAGCCCCAGCATTTT. Encoded protein: CASSFRTPPNQPQHF.